The 32 T cell receptor beta chains in this list originate from one sample, sequenced in a study of CD8+ T cells in alopecia areata. Treatment described: oral pan-JAK inhibitor, 5-10 mg twice daily. cDNA prepared by RNA extraction and subsequent reverse transcription served as the template for sequencing. Data came from immunoSEQ multiplex PCR; TCRdb stores just in-frame clones and leaves some out. Of roughly 100,000 clones in the sample, about nine tenths are singletons; the top ten hold 8.5% to 14%. The source was CD8+ T cells sorted from blood, collected between weeks 30 and 35, from a patient treated with tofacitinib. All receptors come from a human donor with alopecia areata.

V is TRBV7-9 and J is TRBJ2-5; perhaps D is TRBD1 or TRBD2 (5 bases each). Germline values: CDR1 SEHNR, CDR2 FQNEAQ (reference sequence). CDR3 size: 17 residues. Between the trimmed V and J ends, which lost 5 bases and 2 bases, there was a span of 21 bases. CDR3 bases: TGTGCCAGCAGCAAACCTATGGGCCCGGGGCGGCAAGAGACCCAGTACTTC. Translated: CASSKPMGPGRQETQYF.

The chain recombines TRBV7-9 with TRBJ2-7; no firm D call. V gave up 5 bases and J gave up 10 bases, with 15 bases separating them. Germline-derived CDR1 and CDR2 are SEHNR and FQNEAQ (reference sequence). This CDR3 has 12 amino acids. The CDR3 DNA reads as TGTGCCAGCAGCCAAGGATCCAAGGGACAGTACTTC. Translation gives CASSQGSKGQYF.

The CDR3 protein is CASSLFEELFF. The CDR3 DNA sequence: TGTGCCAGCAGCTTATTTGAAGAGCTGTTTTTT. This chain connects TRBV13 to TRBJ2-2; D gene ambiguous. Per the germline V gene, CDR1 is PRHDT and CDR2 is FYEKMQ (reference sequence). This CDR3 has 11 residues. Trimming pared 2 bases from V and 11 bases from J, leaving 6 bases between.

This clone was seen a single time. CDR3 loop: CASSLVGVEQYF. The CDR3 DNA follows: TGCGCCAGCAGCTTGGTGGGAGTCGAGCAGTACTTC. The V and J genes are TRBV5-1 and TRBJ2-7; possible D gene TRBD2, 5 bases. Germline loops: CDR1 SGHRS, CDR2 YFSETQ. Trimming removed 0 bases from V and 6 bases from J, with 7 bases in between. The length of the CDR3 is 12 residues.

Only one count was recorded for this clone. The rearrangement joins TRBV7-3 to TRBJ2-3, with D possibly being TRBD1 or TRBD2 (5 bases each). The germline V gene has CDR1 SGHTA and CDR2 FQGTGA. The V and J ends lost 4 bases and 2 bases respectively, with 10 bases between them. This CDR3 region has 14 residues. The CDR3 here is CASSSLGTTDTQYF. CDR3 in DNA: TGTGCCAGCAGCTCCCTGGGGACCACAGATACGCAGTATTTT.

This chain links TRBV7-8 with TRBJ2-1; D tentatively reads TRBD1 or TRBD2 (5 bases each). This CDR3 region has 15 residues. Germline-derived CDR1 and CDR2 are SGHVS and FQNEAQ. The V end lost 0 bases, the J end lost 8 bases, and 14 bases lay between the germline ends. DNA of the CDR3: TGTGCCAGCAGCTTAGCCGGGGCGGGTTTGGATGAGCAGTTCTTC. As protein: CASSLAGAGLDEQFF.

The chain has TRBV9 and TRBJ2-5; 7 bases line up with TRBD2. V gave up 3 bases and J gave up 2 bases; unmatched junction bases: 10. The V gene's germline CDR1 is SGDLS and CDR2 YYNGEE. The CDR3 is 16 residues long. The CDR3 DNA follows: TGTGCCAGCAGCGAGGAGGAGCGGGGAAATCAAGAGACCCAGTACTTC. The encoded protein is CASSEEERGNQETQYF.

The table lists this clone with a count of one. The rearrangement links TRBV19 to TRBJ1-5, with 7 bases aligning to TRBD1. The CDR3 loop spans 17 amino acids. V lost 3 bases, J lost 3 bases, and 11 bases stayed unmatched. Germline V lookup: CDR1 LNHDA, CDR2 SQIVND (reference sequence). The CDR3 DNA follows: TGTGCCAGTAGTATCCCGGACAGGTACGCGAACAATCAGCCCCAGCATTTT. The encoded protein is CASSIPDRYANNQPQHF.

CDR3 protein: CASSDSGNTIYF. The CDR3, as DNA: TGTGCCAGCAGTGATAGTGGAAACACCATATATTTT. The V call is TRBV25-1, the J call TRBJ1-3; D call uncertain. V dropped 3 bases and J dropped 3 bases, with 3 bases sitting between them. CDR3 size: 12 residues. Germline V gene data show CDR1 as MGHDK and CDR2 as SYGVNS.

The chain couples TRBV27 to TRBJ2-5, with TRBD2 matching over 10 bases. The junction had 10 bases not matched to a gene; V was cut back by 2 bases and J by 4 bases. This CDR3 region has 17 residues. The germline gives CDR1 MNHEY, CDR2 SMNVEV (reference sequence). CDR3 in DNA: TGTGCCAGCAGTTTAGGACCAGCGGGAGGGCCGGTAGAGACCCAGTACTTC. Translated: CASSLGPAGGPVETQYF.

Comment on this clone: Other nucleotide sequences from this sample produce the same CDR3. The genes are TRBV5-1 and TRBJ1-6; TRBD1 is a possible D gene (5 bases). The CDR3 consists of 16 residues. The germline CDR1 and CDR2 sequences are SGHRS and YFSETQ. The V end was cut by 8 bases, the J end by 5 bases, with 20 bases between. CDR3 sequence: CASSHRGSQNNSPLHF. In nucleotides, the CDR3 is TGCGCCAGTAGCCACCGGGGGAGCCAAAATAATTCACCCCTCCACTTT.

The chain recombines TRBV5-4 with TRBJ2-5; D is ambiguous. Trimming took off 6 bases at V and 1 base at J, with 13 bases between the two ends. The germline V gene encodes CDR1 SGHNT and CDR2 YYREEE (reference sequence). CDR3 length: 14 amino acids. This CDR3 is CASNSGRFQETQYF. The CDR3 DNA reads as TGTGCCAGCAATTCCGGACGGTTCCAAGAGACCCAGTACTTC.

This clone was counted a single time. The chain is built from TRBV7-7 and TRBJ2-7; a possible D gene is TRBD2 (5 bases). CDR1 is SSHAT and CDR2 is FNYEAQ in the germline V gene (reference sequence). The V gene lost 4 bases and the J gene lost 2 bases, with 9 bases spanning the gap. The CDR3 is 13 amino acids. CDR3 DNA: TGTGCCAGCAGCTACGGGGTGACCTACGAGCAGTACTTC. Its translation: CASSYGVTYEQYF. Filled out from reference TRBV7-7 and TRBJ2-7, the complete variable domain reads GAGVSQSPRYKVTKRGQDVTLRCDPISSHATLYWYQQALGQGPEFLTYFNYEAQPDKSGLPSDRFSAERPEGSISTLTIQRTEQRDSAMYRCASSYGVTYEQYFGPGTRLTVT.

This clone is judged large. V usage is TRBV4-1 and J usage is TRBJ2-1, with D perhaps assigned TRBD1 or TRBD2 (5 bases each). Looked up from germline, CDR1 is MGHRA and CDR2 is YSYEKL. This CDR3 has 12 residues. Trimming cost V 0 bases and J 8 bases, with 5 bases left between them. The chain's CDR3 is CASSQEGDEQFF. The CDR3 nucleotides read TGCGCCAGCAGCCAAGAGGGGGATGAGCAGTTCTTC.

The sample holds one count of this clone. This same CDR3 is encoded by further DNA sequences in the sample. The chain has TRBV27 and TRBJ1-1; tentatively, D is TRBD1 (5 bases). This CDR3 contains 15 residues. Germline-derived CDR1 and CDR2 are MNHEY and SMNVEV (reference sequence). Trimming took off 0 bases at V and 5 bases at J, with 13 bases between the two ends. CDR3 bases: TGTGCCAGCAGTTTATCCGGGAGGGGTGGGACTGAAGCTTTCTTT. Encoded protein: CASSLSGRGGTEAFF.

In nucleotides, the CDR3 is TGTGCCAGCAGTCCCAACCCAGGGTCTACTAACTATGGCTACACCTTC. This sequence encodes CASSPNPGSTNYGYTF. J is TRBJ1-2 and V is TRBV27, with D perhaps TRBD1 (5 bases). The length of the CDR3 is 16 residues. The ends were cut back, 5 bases at V and 0 bases at J, with 16 bases in the middle. CDR1 and CDR2 from the germline V gene are MNHEY and SMNVEV (reference sequence).

The chain recombines TRBV5-4 with TRBJ2-1, with D unresolved. V lost 5 bases, J lost 6 bases, and 9 bases lay in between. The CDR3 runs to 12 residues. In germline, CDR1 is SGHNT, CDR2 YYREEE (reference sequence). Written as DNA, the CDR3 is TGTGCCAGCAGAGCCAGCCCCAATGAGCAGTTCTTC. Protein: CASRASPNEQFF.

The genes are TRBV6-4 and TRBJ1-6; D ambiguous. The CDR3 has 12 residues. V was pared by 7 bases and J by 2 bases, with 3 bases between. CDR1 and CDR2 from the germline V gene are MRHNA and SNTAGT. As DNA, the CDR3 is TGTGCCAGCACGGCCTATAATTCACCCCTCCACTTT. The encoded protein is CASTAYNSPLHF.

The V gene is TRBV6-5, the J gene TRBJ2-1; no clear D. Trimming shortened V by 3 bases and J by 6 bases, and 9 bases separated the two germline ends. Germline values: CDR1 MNHEY, CDR2 SVGAGI. The CDR3 totals 13 residues. CDR3 protein: CASSYGVPNEQFF. In DNA form, the CDR3 reads TGTGCCAGCAGTTATGGGGTCCCCAATGAGCAGTTCTTC.

The chain employs TRBV25-1 and TRBJ2-7; no definite D call. Trimming left V 5 bases short and J 11 bases short, with 13 bases between. Germline-derived CDR1 and CDR2 are MGHDK and SYGVNS. This CDR3 spans 11 amino acids. This CDR3 is CASSPDIEEYF. CDR3 DNA sequence: TGTGCCAGCAGTCCCGATATAGAGGAGTACTTC.

The rearrangement links TRBV27 to TRBJ1-2; perhaps TRBD1 as D (6 bases). The germline gives CDR1 MNHEY, CDR2 SMNVEV (reference sequence). This CDR3 contains 13 residues. Trimming cost V 3 bases and J 7 bases, with 12 bases left between them. CDR3 nucleotide sequence: TGTGCCAGCAGTTTTTCCGGGACACTTGGCTACACCTTC. Residues: CASSFSGTLGYTF.

This clone was recorded once. The rearrangement uses TRBV5-1 and TRBJ2-7; 9 bases are shared with TRBD1. CDR3 length: 16 amino acids. V lost 1 base to trimming and J lost 4 bases; unmatched junction nucleotides: 9. From germline, CDR1 is SGHRS and CDR2 YFSETQ. The CDR3 DNA sequence: TGCGCCAGCAGCTTGTACCATATGACAGGGGGTTACGAGCAGTACTTC. Its protein is CASSLYHMTGGYEQYF.

The V and J genes are TRBV30 and TRBJ1-2; D unclear. This CDR3 is built from 13 residues. The V gene lost 1 base and the J gene lost 4 bases, with 10 bases spanning the gap. From germline, CDR1 is GTSNPN and CDR2 SVGIG (reference sequence). In nucleotides, the CDR3 is TGTGCCTGGAGTGATGCTTCCCTCTATGGCTACACCTTC. This sequence encodes CAWSDASLYGYTF.

The chain employs TRBV19 and TRBJ2-1; D is perhaps TRBD1 (5 bases). Germline lookup yields CDR1 LNHDA and CDR2 SQIVND (reference sequence). V gave up 5 bases and J gave up 0 bases, with 8 bases separating them. The CDR3 extends over 14 amino acids. The CDR3 DNA is TGTGCCAGTAGTCATCAGGGCTCCTACAATGAGCAGTTCTTC. It codes for CASSHQGSYNEQFF. The variable domain in full, with the rest retrieved from reference TRBV19 and TRBJ2-1, is DGGITQSPKYLFRKEGQNVTLSCEQNLNHDAMYWYRQDPGQGLRLIYYSQIVNDFQKGDIAEGYSVSREKKESFPLTVTSAQKNPTAFYLCASSHQGSYNEQFFGPGTRLTVL.

The rearrangement joins TRBV5-8 to TRBJ2-7, with 7 bases identical to TRBD1. CDR1 and CDR2 from the germline V gene are SGHTS and YDEGEE. The length of the CDR3 is 13 residues. V gave up 3 bases and J gave up 5 bases; unmatched junction bases: 5. The CDR3 region is CASSWGQFNEQYF. DNA for the CDR3: TGTGCCAGCAGCTGGGGACAGTTTAACGAGCAGTACTTC.

The chain uses TRBV19 and TRBJ2-1; the D gene could be TRBD1 or TRBD2 (6 bases each). CDR1 is LNHDA and CDR2 is SQIVND in the germline V gene (reference sequence). This CDR3 is 14 amino acids long. With 8 bases removed from V and 3 bases from J, the gap between germline ends came to 14 bases. The CDR3 spells CASSGAGDYNEQFF. The CDR3 DNA follows: TGTGCCAGTTCGGGGGCAGGAGACTACAATGAGCAGTTCTTC.

The rearrangement links TRBV29-1 to TRBJ2-2; 7 positions match TRBD1. Germline CDR1 and CDR2: SQVTM and ANQGSEA. After removal of 6 bases from V and 4 bases from J, the junction contained 11 bases not matched to a gene. The CDR3 is 15 amino acids. CDR3 region: CSVASDREGTGELFF. CDR3 DNA: TGCAGCGTCGCATCTGACAGGGAAGGCACCGGGGAGCTGTTTTTT.

V gene TRBV27 combines with J gene TRBJ2-7, with 9 bases fitting TRBD2. From germline, CDR1 is MNHEY and CDR2 SMNVEV (reference sequence). V gave up 2 bases and J gave up 2 bases; unmatched junction bases: 10. The CDR3 sequence is 17 residues long. CDR3 DNA: TGTGCCAGCAGTTTAATCGGCGGGAGGGCATCCCCCTACGAGCAGTACTTC. Residues: CASSLIGGRASPYEQYF.

The rearrangement links TRBV2 to TRBJ2-1; 8 nucleotides agree with TRBD2. This CDR3 region has 14 residues. CDR1 is SNHLY, CDR2 FYNNEI, per germline. V was clipped by 9 bases and J by 7 bases; unmatched bases: 11. Written as DNA, the CDR3 is TGTGCCAGTATCTCCGGGGGACTAGAAAATGAGCAGTTCTTC. Protein product: CASISGGLENEQFF.

The rearrangement links TRBV29-1 to TRBJ1-2; D remains unclear. The CDR3 has 13 residues. Germline-derived CDR1 and CDR2 are SQVTM and ANQGSEA. The V gene lost 1 base and the J gene lost 1 base, with 7 bases spanning the gap. This chain's CDR3 is CSVEGQVNYGYTF. The CDR3 DNA is TGCAGCGTTGAAGGGCAGGTTAACTATGGCTACACCTTC.

The rearrangement joins TRBV7-3 to TRBJ2-7; D tentatively reads TRBD1 or TRBD2 (5 bases each). Germline assignment: CDR1 SGHTA and CDR2 FQGTGA. The CDR3 totals 15 residues. Trimming shortened V by 0 bases and J by 6 bases, and 15 bases separated the two germline ends. CDR3: CASSLTGGAGSEQYF. The CDR3 DNA reads TGTGCCAGCAGCTTAACGGGTGGGGCAGGGAGCGAGCAGTACTTC.

The CDR3, as DNA: TGTGCCAGCAGCTCCGACACTTACGAGCAGTACTTC. Encoded protein: CASSSDTYEQYF. The chain links TRBV7-2 to TRBJ2-7; D gene unclear. Per germline, CDR1 SGHTA and CDR2 FQGNSA. V lost 4 bases, J lost 4 bases, and 8 bases lay in between. The CDR3 is 12 residues long.